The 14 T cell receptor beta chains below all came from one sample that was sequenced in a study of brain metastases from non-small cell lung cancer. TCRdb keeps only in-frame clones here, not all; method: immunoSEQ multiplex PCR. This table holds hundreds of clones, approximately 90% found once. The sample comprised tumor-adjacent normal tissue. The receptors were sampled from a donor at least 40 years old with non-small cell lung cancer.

The chain's CDR3 is CASIVSYEQYF. CDR3 sequence (DNA): TGTGCCAGCATTGTCTCCTACGAGCAGTACTTC. The genes are TRBV27 and TRBJ2-7; D gene unclear. Germline V lookup: CDR1 MNHEY, CDR2 SMNVEV (reference sequence). Trimming removed 7 bases at V and 0 bases at J, with 4 bases between. The CDR3 consists of 11 residues.

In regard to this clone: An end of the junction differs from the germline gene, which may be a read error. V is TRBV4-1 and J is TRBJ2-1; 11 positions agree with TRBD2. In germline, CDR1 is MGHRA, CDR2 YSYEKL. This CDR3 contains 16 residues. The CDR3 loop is CANSPTSGGLYNEQFF. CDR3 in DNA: TGCGCCAACAGCCCAACTAGCGGGGGACTGTACAATGAGCAGTTCTTC.

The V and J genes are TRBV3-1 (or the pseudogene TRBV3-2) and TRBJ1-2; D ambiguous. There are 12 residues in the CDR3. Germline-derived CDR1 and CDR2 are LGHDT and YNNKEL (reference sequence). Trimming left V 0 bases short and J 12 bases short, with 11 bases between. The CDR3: CASSQDRRAHTF. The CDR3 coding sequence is TGTGCCAGCAGCCAAGATCGGAGGGCGCACACCTTC.

CDR3 residues: CAISASPLGDTEAFF. The CDR3 region has the DNA TGTGCCATCAGTGCGAGCCCCCTGGGGGACACTGAAGCTTTCTTT. J is TRBJ1-1 and V is TRBV10-3, with D possibly TRBD1 on 5 matching bases. The CDR3 runs 15 residues. V was trimmed by 4 bases and J by 3 bases, leaving 15 bases between them. CDR1 and CDR2 (germline): ENHRY, SYGVKD.

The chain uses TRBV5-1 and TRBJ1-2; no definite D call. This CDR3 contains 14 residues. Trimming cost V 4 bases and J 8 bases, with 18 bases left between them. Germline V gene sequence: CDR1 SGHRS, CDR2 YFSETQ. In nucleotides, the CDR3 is TGCGCCAGCAGCCTGGACGGATCTTCTATGGGCTACACCTTC. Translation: CASSLDGSSMGYTF. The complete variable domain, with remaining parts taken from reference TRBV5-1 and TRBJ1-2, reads KAGVTQTPRYLIKTRGQQVTLSCSPISGHRSVSWYQQTPGQGLQFLFEYFSETQRNKGNFPGRFSGRQFSNSRSEMNVSTLELGDSALYLCASSLDGSSMGYTFGSGTRLTVV.

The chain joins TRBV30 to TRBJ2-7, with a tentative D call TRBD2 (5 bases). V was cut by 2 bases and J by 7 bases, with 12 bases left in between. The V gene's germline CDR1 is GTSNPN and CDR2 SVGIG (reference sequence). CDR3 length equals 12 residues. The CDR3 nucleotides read TGTGCCTGGAGTTTTGTGTCGGGGGAGCAGTACTTC. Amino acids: CAWSFVSGEQYF.

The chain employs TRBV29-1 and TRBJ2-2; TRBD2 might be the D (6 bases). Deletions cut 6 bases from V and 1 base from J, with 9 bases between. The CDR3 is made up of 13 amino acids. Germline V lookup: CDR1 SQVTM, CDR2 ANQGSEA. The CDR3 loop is CSVRDLNTGELFF. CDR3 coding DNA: TGCAGCGTGCGGGATTTGAACACCGGGGAGCTGTTTTTT.

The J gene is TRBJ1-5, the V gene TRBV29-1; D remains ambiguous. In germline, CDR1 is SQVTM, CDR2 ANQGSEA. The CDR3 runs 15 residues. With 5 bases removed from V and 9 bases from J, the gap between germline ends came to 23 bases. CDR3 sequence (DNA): TGCAGCGTTCCATGGCTGGAGTGGCAGTCGGGGCCCCAGCATTTT. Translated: CSVPWLEWQSGPQHF.

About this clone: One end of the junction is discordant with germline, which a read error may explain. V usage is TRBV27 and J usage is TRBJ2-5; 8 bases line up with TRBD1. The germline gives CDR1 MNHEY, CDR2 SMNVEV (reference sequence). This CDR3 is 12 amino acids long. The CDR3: CASSLSRDRLDF. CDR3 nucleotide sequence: TGTGCCAGCAGTTTATCCCGGGACAGGTTGGACTTC.

The CDR3 sequence is CASSLRDRISTDTQYF. The CDR3 coding sequence is TGTGCCAGCAGCTTAAGGGACAGAATTAGCACAGATACGCAGTATTTT. This chain uses TRBV7-2 with TRBJ2-3, with 7 bases aligning to TRBD1. V gave up 2 bases and J gave up 0 bases; unmatched junction bases: 5. CDR1 and CDR2 from the germline V gene are SGHTA and FQGNSA. The CDR3 covers 16 residues.

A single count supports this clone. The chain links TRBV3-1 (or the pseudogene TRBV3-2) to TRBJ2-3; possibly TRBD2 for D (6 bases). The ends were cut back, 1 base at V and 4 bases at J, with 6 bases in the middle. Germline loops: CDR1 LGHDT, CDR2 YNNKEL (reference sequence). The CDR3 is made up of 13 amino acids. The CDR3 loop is CASSQGLADTQYF. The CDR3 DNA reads TGTGCCAGCAGCCAAGGACTAGCAGATACGCAGTATTTT.

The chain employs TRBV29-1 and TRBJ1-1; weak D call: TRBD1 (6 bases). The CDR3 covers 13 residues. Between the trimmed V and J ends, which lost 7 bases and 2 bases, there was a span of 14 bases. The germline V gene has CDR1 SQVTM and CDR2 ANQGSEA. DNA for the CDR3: TGCAGCGCTTGGACAGAAACAAACACTGAAGCTTTCTTT. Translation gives CSAWTETNTEAFF. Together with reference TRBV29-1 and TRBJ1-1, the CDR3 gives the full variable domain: SAVISQKPSRDICQRGTSLTIQCQVDSQVTMMFWYRQQPGQSLTLIATANQGSEATYESGFVIDKFPISRPNLTFSTLTVSNMSPEDSSIYLCSAWTETNTEAFFGQGTRLTVV.

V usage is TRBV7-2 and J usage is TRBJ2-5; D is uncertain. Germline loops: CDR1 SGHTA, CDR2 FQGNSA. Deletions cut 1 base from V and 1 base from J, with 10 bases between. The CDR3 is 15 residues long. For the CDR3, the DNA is TGTGCCAGCAGCTTAGGGGCGGCCCTCCAAGAGACCCAGTACTTC. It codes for CASSLGAALQETQYF.

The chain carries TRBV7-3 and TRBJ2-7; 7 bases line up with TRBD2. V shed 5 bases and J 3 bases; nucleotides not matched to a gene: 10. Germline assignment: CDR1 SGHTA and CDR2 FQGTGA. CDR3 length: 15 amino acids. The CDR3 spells CASSAGRGEGYEQYF. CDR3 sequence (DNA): TGTGCCAGCAGCGCCGGCCGGGGGGAGGGCTACGAGCAGTACTTC.